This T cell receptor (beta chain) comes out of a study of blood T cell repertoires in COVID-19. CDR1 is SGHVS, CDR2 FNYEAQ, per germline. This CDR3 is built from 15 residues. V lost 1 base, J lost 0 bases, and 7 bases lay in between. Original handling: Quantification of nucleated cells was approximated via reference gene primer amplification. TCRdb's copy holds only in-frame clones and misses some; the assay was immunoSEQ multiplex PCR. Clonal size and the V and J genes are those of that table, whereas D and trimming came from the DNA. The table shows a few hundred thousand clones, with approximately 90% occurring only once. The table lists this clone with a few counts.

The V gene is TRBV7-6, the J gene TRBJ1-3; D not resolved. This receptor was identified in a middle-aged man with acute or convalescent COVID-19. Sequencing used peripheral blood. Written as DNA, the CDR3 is TGTGCCAGCAGCTTAGATGTATCCTCTGGAAACACCATATATTTT. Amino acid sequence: CASSLDVSSGNTIYF.